This T cell receptor (beta chain) was documented in a study of chemoradiotherapy in HPV16-positive cancers. Broader study findings: Non-HPV-specific T cells did not expand in tumors during treatment, whereas candidate HPV-specific clones and E7-related motifs did. Better recurrence-free survival went with HPV-responsive T-cell expansion in HPV16-positive patients. The functional HPV-specific definition rests on just two HPV16-positive patients.

Some clones are missing from TCRdb's copy, which holds only in-frame ones; the method was immunoSEQ multiplex PCR. Among almost 6,000 clones listed, more than 70% were seen once. CDR3 length: 15 amino acids. Germline CDR1 reads MNHEY; CDR2 reads SMNVEV (reference sequence). The V gene end was trimmed by 6 bases and the J gene end by 5 bases; junction bases not matched to a gene: 6. A word on this clone: Its antigen is currently unknown.

The sequence was collected from a human donor with HPV-associated anogenital cancer. The biological material was taken from a patient who underwent chemoradiotherapy. The genes are TRBV27 and TRBJ2-2, with 10 bases that match TRBD1. DNA for the CDR3: TGTGCCAGCAGACGACAGGGGGCAGGTACCGGGGAGCTGTTTTTT. Translated, it gives CASRRQGAGTGELFF.